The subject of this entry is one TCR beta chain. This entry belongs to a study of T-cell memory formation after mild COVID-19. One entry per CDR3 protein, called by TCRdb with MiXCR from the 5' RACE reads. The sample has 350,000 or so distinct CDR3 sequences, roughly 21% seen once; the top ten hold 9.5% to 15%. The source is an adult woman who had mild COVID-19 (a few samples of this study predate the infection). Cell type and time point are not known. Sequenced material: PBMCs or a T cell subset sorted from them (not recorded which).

The CDR3 loop reads CASSPQILETQYF. The CDR3 coding sequence is TGTGCCAGCAGCCCACAGATTCTGGAGACCCAGTACTTC. The chain links TRBV12-3 or TRBV12-4 to TRBJ2-5, with unresolved D. There are 13 residues in the CDR3. Trimming pared 6 bases from V and 5 bases from J, leaving 13 bases between.